The TCR beta chain described here comes from a study of a mutant IDH1 vaccine in newly diagnosed glioma. The overall study: Scheduled at week 35, visit V12 preceded visit V13, held at week 47.

Time point specified: week 47, end of study. Alongside topical imiquimod, each dose of vaccine comprised 300 ug of mutant IDH1 20-mer peptide. Donor tumors were new WHO grade 3 or 4 IDH1-mutant, ATRX-lost astrocytomas. Comment on this clone: The antigen remains unidentified.

The CDR3 contains 11 residues. The V end lost 8 bases, the J end lost 8 bases, and 13 bases lay between the germline ends. CDR1 is SQVTM and CDR2 is ANQGSEA in the germline V gene. The repertoire was sequenced with immunoSEQ multiplex PCR; TCRdb's copy has only in-frame clones and lacks some. This sample carries about 84,000 clones, more than 80% of them seen once, and the ten largest clones take 5% to 6.5%. The specimen was PBMCs, collected from a glioma patient whose treatment included an IDH1 peptide vaccine. This chain joins TRBV29-1 and TRBJ2-1, with a tentative D call TRBD1 (6 bases). The receptor comes from a man aged 35-49 years with glioma. CDR3 DNA sequence: TGCAGCACCCGAGGGGGAGATGAGCAGTTCTTC. This gives the protein CSTRGGDEQFF.